This entry concerns a single T cell receptor (beta chain). Its antigen is currently unknown. This CDR3 spans 14 amino acids. Trimming removed 6 bases from V and 4 bases from J, with 13 bases in between. From germline, CDR1 is LNHDA and CDR2 SQIVND (reference sequence). This sample is drawn from a study of T cell responses to AZD1222 COVID-19 vaccine. Overall study results and limits: Among vaccine-associated CD4 TCRs, coverage spanned spike, with dominance at 160-218 and 743-854. Clonal diversity was possibly underestimated, and white British individuals and females predominated among donors.

Libraries were prepared by immunoSEQ multiplex PCR; TCRdb keeps only in-frame clonotypes and omits some of them. The data contain 75,000 to 90,000 clones, 80% to 90% of them singletons. The starting material was peripheral blood, obtained 28 days after the second AZD1222 dose. This TCR was recovered from an adult who received the AZD1222 COVID-19 vaccine. The chain couples TRBV19 to TRBJ1-5; possibly TRBD1 for D (5 bases). CDR3 residues: CASRTGGGNQPQHF. CDR3 bases: TGTGCCAGTAGGACTGGGGGGGGAAATCAGCCCCAGCATTTT. Supplemented by reference TRBV19 and TRBJ1-5, the full variable domain reads DGGITQSPKYLFRKEGQNVTLSCEQNLNHDAMYWYRQDPGQGLRLIYYSQIVNDFQKGDIAEGYSVSREKKESFPLTVTSAQKNPTAFYLCASRTGGGNQPQHFGDGTRLSIL.